This T cell receptor beta chain was recovered during a study of T cell responses to AZD1222 COVID-19 vaccine. The CDR3 consists of 12 residues. With 3 bases removed from V and 9 bases from J, the gap between germline ends came to 9 bases. The germline V gene has CDR1 LGHDT and CDR2 YNNKEL (reference sequence). Only in-frame clones appear in the TCRdb table, and some are missing; sequencing was by immunoSEQ multiplex PCR. Of 130,000 or so clones in the sample, around 90% were seen once. This clone occurred a few times. The sample was peripheral blood, taken 28 days after the second AZD1222 dose. This sequence joins TRBV3-1 (or the pseudogene TRBV3-2) and TRBJ1-5; D remains ambiguous. This sequence originates from an adult who received the AZD1222 COVID-19 vaccine. The CDR3 protein is CASSHNEGPQHF. CDR3 coding DNA: TGTGCCAGCAGCCATAACGAAGGGCCCCAGCATTTT.